The 19 T cell receptor beta chains below all came from one sample that was sequenced in a study of blood T cells in healthy people across ages. The authors ran a second PCR of 7 to 11 cycles using a sample-barcoded 5' primer and a J-beta primer mix. TCRdb reanalysed the 5' RACE reads using MiXCR and keeps one entry per CDR3 protein. The repertoire has hundreds of thousands of distinct CDR3 sequences, 35% to 50% of them found once; the top ten carry roughly 30%. Sequenced material: blood. Source of these receptors: a man older than 75 in good health.

This chain joins TRBV7-2 and TRBJ2-7, with D tentatively TRBD2 (7 bases). The V and J ends lost 3 bases and 3 bases respectively, with 15 bases between them. Germline lookup yields CDR1 SGHTA and CDR2 FQGNSA. CDR3 length: 15 residues. CDR3 sequence reads: CASSFTGGAYYEQYF. As DNA, the CDR3 is TGTGCCAGCAGCTTTACGGGGGGCGCCTACTACGAGCAGTACTTC.

This chain connects TRBV18 to TRBJ2-7, with 9 bases identical to TRBD1. V shed 4 bases and J 4 bases; nucleotides not matched to a gene: 5. Germline CDR1 and CDR2: KGHSH and LQKENI. The CDR3 consists of 14 residues. The CDR3 loop reads CASSLQGANYEQYF. The CDR3 DNA follows: TGTGCCAGCTCACTACAGGGGGCCAATTACGAGCAGTACTTC.

Of note for this clonotype: The junction and the germline gene differ at one end; a read error may be behind it. CDR3: CAGSLGDKIGEQYF. The CDR3 nucleotides are TGCGCCGGCAGCTTGGGGGACAAGATCGGGGAGCAGTACTTC. This chain connects TRBV5-1 to TRBJ2-5; tentatively, D is TRBD1 (6 bases). The CDR3 spans 14 residues. Per the germline V gene, CDR1 is SGHRS and CDR2 is YFSETQ.

With regard to this clonotype: A junction boundary mismatches the germline segment, possibly from a read error. The CDR3 DNA sequence: TGCTCCAGCAGCTACGGACGGAATAATTCGCCCCTCCACTTT. This translates into CSSSYGRNNSPLHF. The chain links TRBV5-1 to TRBJ1-6; D remains unclear. The CDR3 loop spans 14 amino acids. The V gene's germline CDR1 is SGHRS and CDR2 YFSETQ.

J is TRBJ1-1 and V is TRBV7-9; D might be TRBD1 (6 bases). CDR1 SEHNR and CDR2 FQNEAQ come from the germline V gene (reference sequence). This CDR3 comprises 13 residues. The ends were cut back, 0 bases at V and 11 bases at J, with 13 bases in the middle. In nucleotides, the CDR3 is TGTGCCAGCAGCTTAGCCGCAGGGGAGAGGGCTTTCTTT. It yields the protein CASSLAAGERAFF. The full variable domain, in which reference TRBV7-9 and TRBJ1-1 provide the parts outside the CDR3, is DTGVSQNPRHKITKRGQNVTFRCDPISEHNRLYWYRQTLGQGPEFLTYFQNEAQLEKSRLLSDRFSAERPKGSFSTLEIQRTEQGDSAMYLCASSLAAGERAFFGQGTRLTVV.

The chain recombines TRBV6-2 or TRBV6-3 with TRBJ2-5; unclear D gene. Per the germline V gene, CDR1 is MNHEY and CDR2 is SVGEGT. Trimming took 2 bases from V and 11 from J, leaving 9 bases between them. The CDR3 is 11 residues long. This CDR3 reads CASSYGVGQYF. CDR3 sequence (DNA): TGTGCCAGCAGTTACGGGGTGGGGCAGTACTTC.

V and J are TRBV6-5 and TRBJ2-4; 7 nucleotides agree with TRBD1. The tail of the sequence fits TRBJ2-5 better, so the J call may be wrong. Germline V gene lookup returns CDR1 MNHEY and CDR2 SVGAGI. The length of the CDR3 is 13 residues. The CDR3 here is CASREGGGETQYF. CDR3 in DNA: TGTGCCAGCAGAGAAGGGGGCGGGGAGACCCAGTACTTC.

Many counts were recorded for this clonotype. The rearrangement links TRBV4-3 to TRBJ2-1, with 13 bases fitting TRBD2. Trimming at V came to 5 bases and at J to 9 bases, leaving 10 bases not matched to a gene. The CDR3 runs to 16 residues. Germline loops: CDR1 LGHNA, CDR2 YSLEER. This CDR3 is CASSRPGTSGEVEQFF. In nucleotides, the CDR3 is TGCGCCAGCAGCAGGCCCGGGACTAGCGGGGAGGTTGAGCAGTTCTTC.

This clonotype was detected once. A read error may produce the germline difference seen at one junction end. This chain links TRBV14 with TRBJ2-1; the match to TRBD1 covers 9 bases. CDR3 length equals 17 residues. The germline V gene has CDR1 SGHDN and CDR2 FVKESK. In DNA, the CDR3 is TGTGCCAGCAGCCCTCGGGGGACAGGGTGGGTATCCAATAAGCAGTTCTTC. Translation gives CASSPRGTGWVSNKQFF.

The chain uses TRBV19 and TRBJ2-4; TRBD2 is a possible D gene (6 bases). The J call may be incorrect, as the DNA end agrees better with TRBJ2-7. The CDR3 is 16 amino acids. The germline CDR1 and CDR2 sequences are LNHDA and SQIVND (reference sequence). The CDR3 region has the DNA TGTGCCAGTAGTATAGTAGGGTCACCAGGGAGGAGCGAGCAGTACTTC. This translates into CASSIVGSPGRSEQYF.

The rearrangement joins TRBV25-1 to TRBJ2-7; 11 positions match TRBD2. CDR1 is MGHDK, CDR2 SYGVNS, per germline. CDR3 size: 17 residues. The V segment lost 2 bases and the J segment 10 bases; nucleotides outside the gene matches: 16. The CDR3 nucleotides are TGTGCCAGCAGTGAACCCGCCGGGACTAGCGGACAAGAGATCCAGTACTTC. Translated, it gives CASSEPAGTSGQEIQYF.

This clonotype was observed once. The gene calls are TRBV2 and TRBJ1-4; D is unresolved. From germline, CDR1 is SNHLY and CDR2 FYNNEI. The CDR3 consists of 16 residues. Deletions cut 6 bases from V and 0 bases from J, with 14 bases between. In DNA form, the CDR3 reads TGTGCCAGCAGCGCAGAGCCACTTGCAACTAATGAAAAACTGTTTTTT. This codes for CASSAEPLATNEKLFF.

V and J are TRBV25-1 and TRBJ1-6, with D maybe TRBD1 (5 bases). Germline V CDR1 and CDR2: MGHDK, SYGVNS. Trimming stripped 6 bases from V and 5 bases from J, with 8 bases between. There are 13 residues in the CDR3. CDR3 region: CASRTVHNSPLHF. Here the CDR3 DNA reads TGTGCCAGCAGGACAGTTCATAATTCACCCCTCCACTTT.

This clonotype came up a few times. The J gene is TRBJ2-5, the V gene TRBV20-1; D is ambiguous. Trimming cost V 3 bases and J 11 bases, with 19 bases left between them. CDR1 DFQATT and CDR2 SNEGSKA come from the germline V gene (reference sequence). CDR3 length equals 13 residues. The CDR3 protein is CSASSGRVVEQYF. The CDR3 DNA follows: TGCAGTGCTAGTTCGGGTCGGGTTGTAGAGCAGTACTTC.

The V and J genes are TRBV5-5 and TRBJ2-1; tentative D call: TRBD1 (6 bases). The germline V gene has CDR1 SGHKS and CDR2 YYEKEE (reference sequence). The CDR3 is 14 amino acids. V was clipped by 5 bases and J by 10 bases, with 19 bases between them. CDR3 coding DNA: TGTGCCAGCAGGTGGTGGGACACCTCCTACGAGCAGTTCTTC. Amino acid sequence: CASRWWDTSYEQFF.

This clonotype was seen a handful of times. The chain employs TRBV5-1 and TRBJ2-1; 7 bases align to TRBD2. The CDR3 loop spans 15 amino acids. V trimming: 0 bases; J trimming: 5 bases; junction bases outside the gene matches: 5. From germline, CDR1 is SGHRS and CDR2 YFSETQ. In DNA form, the CDR3 reads TGCGCCAGCAGCTTGGAACTAGCGACCAACAATGAGCAGTTCTTC. Encoded protein: CASSLELATNNEQFF.

The chain recombines TRBV29-1 with TRBJ1-4; 9 positions match TRBD1. After removal of 6 bases from V and 8 bases from J, the junction contained 10 bases not matched to a gene. The length of the CDR3 is 14 residues. The germline V gene has CDR1 SQVTM and CDR2 ANQGSEA. The CDR3, as DNA: TGCAGCGTCGCCGGACAGGGGAGGGTGGAAAAACTGTTTTTT. As protein: CSVAGQGRVEKLFF.

Points on this clonotype: One junction end does not reproduce the germline sequence, and a read error may be involved. This CDR3 reads CASSLALVSTNYGYIF. In DNA form, the CDR3 reads TGTGCCAGCAGCTTAGCGTTGGTCAGTACTAACTATGGCTACATCTTC. The genes are TRBV11-2 and TRBJ1-2; unclear D gene. The CDR3 contains 16 residues. CDR1 SGHAT and CDR2 FQNNGV come from the germline V gene.

The genes are TRBV3-1 and TRBJ1-2; 7 bases are shared with TRBD1. Per the germline V gene, CDR1 is LGHDT and CDR2 is YNNKEL (reference sequence). CDR3 length: 15 amino acids. V lost 4 bases, J lost 6 bases, and 11 bases stayed unmatched. CDR3 residues: CASSPSSGQRDGYTF. In nucleotides, the CDR3 is TGTGCCAGCAGCCCTTCCTCGGGACAGAGAGATGGCTACACCTTC.